This T cell receptor (beta chain) was profiled in a study of regulatory T cells in long-lasting Graves disease. Study-wide background: The study enrolled newly diagnosed Graves' patients on antithyroid drugs under 3 months.

This CDR3 has 15 amino acids. Germline V lookup: CDR1 MNHEY, CDR2 SVGEGT. V was clipped by 6 bases and J by 4 bases, with 16 bases between them. Study-level results: Accuracy was possibly reduced by small sample size.

Described time point: newly diagnosed GD, antithyroid drugs for less than 3 months. Making the TCR library involved RNA that had been extracted from PBMCs. The sample holds a few counts of this clonotype. Its specificity is not known. Arm-PCR of CDR3 regions and iRepertoire HTBI primers were the basis on which TCR beta libraries were built. TCRdb fed the multiplex PCR reads into MiXCR, producing one record per CDR3 protein. Counted here are approximately 540,000 distinct CDR3 sequences, around 12% occurring once; the ten biggest clones make up 8% to 10%. These data also formed part of another study, on T cells in Graves' hyperthyroidism and ophthalmopathy. This second study notes: With the HTBI primer set, the TCR CDR3 went through a first round of RT-PCR. A 13 V-J model separated ophthalmopathy from stable hyperthyroidism.

The sequence derives from a woman aged 30 to 39 with Graves disease. The specimen comprised peripheral blood mononuclear cells (PBMCs), sampled at new diagnosis, from a patient treated with antithyroid drugs. The chain carries TRBV6-2 or TRBV6-3 and TRBJ1-5; possible D gene TRBD1, 5 bases. CDR3 sequence reads: CASRRDRLVNQPQHF. CDR3 nucleotides: TGTGCCAGCAGACGGGACCGATTGGTGAATCAGCCCCAGCATTTT.